The next 12 T cell receptor beta chains were all read from a single sample in a study of shared clonotypes between healthy human individuals. The assay was immunoSEQ multiplex PCR, and TCRdb's table has in-frame clones only and misses some. The table records roughly 1,800,000 clones, about 95% of them present only once. Terminally differentiated effector memory CD45RA+ cells were left out of the naive CD8 fraction, which was CD45RO-negative and positively selected for CCR7. Sequences were obtained from naive CD8+ T cells sorted from blood. These receptors were taken from a man aged 18-30 years in good health.

This clone was picked up one time. The chain recombines TRBV7-9 with TRBJ1-4; D gene uncertain. Germline CDR1 reads SEHNR; CDR2 reads FQNEAQ (reference sequence). The CDR3 loop spans 14 amino acids. V was shortened by 0 bases and J by 8 bases, with 10 bases between the two germline ends. The CDR3 spells CASSLATAWEKLFF. The CDR3 DNA reads TGTGCCAGCAGCTTAGCCACGGCCTGGGAAAAACTGTTTTTT.

With regard to this clone: The same CDR3 arises from other DNA sequences in this sample as well. V is TRBV9 and J is TRBJ2-7; D unresolved. The CDR3 has 14 residues. CDR1 and CDR2 (germline): SGDLS, YYNGEE. V lost 0 bases, J lost 0 bases, and 7 bases lay in between. The CDR3 protein is CASSVDGSSYEQYF. For the CDR3, the DNA is TGTGCCAGCAGCGTAGATGGCAGCTCCTACGAGCAGTACTTC.

In this sample, this clone turned up once. The chain is built from TRBV6-6 and TRBJ1-2; D remains ambiguous. Germline-derived CDR1 and CDR2 are MNHNY and SVGAGI (reference sequence). V lost 0 bases and J lost 3, with 11 bases in between. The CDR3 is 15 residues long. CDR3 DNA sequence: TGTGCCAGCAGTTACTCTGAGGGTATGGACTATGGCTACACCTTC. Residues: CASSYSEGMDYGYTF.

This chain uses TRBV6-5 with TRBJ2-1, with 9 bases aligning to TRBD1. The CDR3 contains 14 residues. Per germline, CDR1 MNHEY and CDR2 SVGAGI. V shed 10 bases and J 9 bases; nucleotides not matched to a gene: 13. Written as DNA, the CDR3 is TGTGCCACGCACAACGCCGGGACAGGGACTGAGCAGTTCTTC. It is translated as CATHNAGTGTEQFF.

Concerning this clone: The same CDR3 can be traced to other DNA sequences in this sample. The genes are TRBV2 and TRBJ1-5; unclear D gene. V lost 3 bases, J lost 1 base, and 7 bases lay in between. The CDR3 is 14 amino acids. Germline V gene lookup returns CDR1 SNHLY and CDR2 FYNNEI. CDR3 sequence (DNA): TGTGCCAGCAGTGAGGTGGGGAGCAATCAGCCCCAGCATTTT. This sequence encodes CASSEVGSNQPQHF.

This clone appeared a single time. The V and J genes are TRBV30 and TRBJ1-1; 7 bases fit TRBD1. The V gene's germline CDR1 is GTSNPN and CDR2 SVGIG (reference sequence). The CDR3 has 14 amino acids. V trimming: 5 bases; J trimming: 0 bases; junction bases outside the gene matches: 6. The CDR3 here is CAWGQENLNTEAFF. The DNA of the CDR3 is TGTGCCTGGGGACAGGAAAATTTGAACACTGAAGCTTTCTTT.

The chain uses TRBV28 and TRBJ1-6, with 10 bases lining up with TRBD1. J gave up 7 bases and V 1 base, and 4 bases lay outside the gene matches. Germline assignment: CDR1 MDHEN and CDR2 SYDVKM. The CDR3 loop spans 16 amino acids. The CDR3 spells CASSLLGQGENSPLHF. CDR3 nucleotide sequence: TGTGCCAGCAGTTTATTAGGACAGGGGGAAAATTCACCCCTCCACTTT.

The rearrangement uses TRBV2 and TRBJ2-7; 9 nucleotides match TRBD2. In germline, CDR1 is SNHLY, CDR2 FYNNEI. The ends lost 7 bases at V and 4 bases at J; junction bases unmatched: 8. The CDR3 is 14 residues long. This CDR3 is CASNLAGESYEQYF. The CDR3 DNA sequence: TGTGCCAGCAATTTAGCGGGGGAGAGTTACGAGCAGTACTTC.

Remarks on this clone: Other DNA sequences in the same sample also yield this CDR3. This chain connects TRBV4-1 to TRBJ2-7, with 7 bases lining up with TRBD1. This CDR3 has 15 amino acids. Germline CDR1 reads MGHRA; CDR2 reads YSYEKL. Trimming removed 3 bases from V and 4 bases from J; junction bases left unmatched: 9. DNA of the CDR3: TGCGCCAGCAGCCAGACCCCCGCAGGGGGATACGAGCAGTACTTC. This translates into CASSQTPAGGYEQYF.

The J gene is TRBJ2-7, the V gene TRBV10-3; perhaps TRBD1 as D (6 bases). V was pared by 7 bases and J by 4 bases, with 20 bases between. The CDR3 sequence is 15 residues long. Germline lookup yields CDR1 ENHRY and CDR2 SYGVKD. CDR3 residues: CAITPTGRKGYEQYF. Here the CDR3 DNA reads TGTGCCATCACCCCCACAGGGCGCAAAGGGTACGAGCAGTACTTC.

The J gene is TRBJ2-7, the V gene TRBV7-9, with 11 positions matching TRBD1. Germline V gene lookup returns CDR1 SEHNR and CDR2 FQNEAQ (reference sequence). This CDR3 region has 14 residues. Unmatched junction bases numbered 8, after V lost 7 bases and J lost 6 bases. CDR3 amino acids: CASTGGTGGTEQYF. The CDR3, as DNA: TGTGCCAGCACCGGGGGGACAGGGGGAACCGAGCAGTACTTC.

The chain links TRBV5-6 to TRBJ2-7; D might be TRBD2 (5 bases). This CDR3 region has 13 residues. Germline V gives CDR1 SGHDT, CDR2 YYEEEE. V lost 0 bases and J lost 6, with 10 bases in between. The CDR3 region has the DNA TGTGCCAGCAGCTTGGTGTACGGGGTCGAGCAGTACTTC. Protein sequence: CASSLVYGVEQYF. Full variable domain (outside the CDR3, taken from reference TRBV5-6 and TRBJ2-7): DAGVTQSPTHLIKTRGQQVTLRCSPKSGHDTVSWYQQALGQGPQFIFQYYEEEERQRGNFPDRFSGHQFPNYSSELNVNALLLGDSALYLCASSLVYGVEQYFGPGTRLTVT.